These T cell receptor beta chains were read from a single sample in a study of blood T cell repertoires in COVID-19. The table came from immunoSEQ multiplex PCR; TCRdb's copy has only in-frame clones and leaves some out. The sample gives around 70,000 clones, roughly 80% of which show up once; more than 4.5% is in the top ten. What was sequenced was peripheral blood. The receptors originated from an elderly woman with active or convalescent COVID-19. Each CDR3 is given with its conserved first and last residue. Fields, in order: V gene, CDR3 length, clone size, J gene, CDR3 protein. Clone size appears in some rows only: once, few, many, or a class for an expanded clone.

>TRBV11-3|20|once|TRBJ2-7
CASSLGEPGPWLAGNYEQYF
>TRBV4-1|17|once|TRBJ2-2
CASSQEGHLRGTGELFF
>TRBV19|16|.|TRBJ2-6
CASRASGLPGANVLTF
>TRBV3-1/TRBV3-2|13|.|TRBJ1-1
CASSRGRETEAFF
>TRBV2|19|.|TRBJ1-1
CASSELGAGTLGRNTEAFF
>TRBV24-1|15|.|TRBJ2-3
CATSDVFSSTDTQYF
>TRBV5-1|15|few|TRBJ2-2
CASSLVGRDTGELFF
>TRBV11-2|17|.|TRBJ2-3
CASSPFMNRGGRDTQYF
>TRBV7-2|15|.|TRBJ1-3
CASSLAAGGGNTIYF
>TRBV5-5|15|.|TRBJ1-1
CASSPNPLTGPEAFF
>TRBV5-1|14|.|TRBJ2-3
CASSSEVSTDTQYF
>TRBV9|16|.|TRBJ2-1
CASSVLTSGGANEQFF
>TRBV6-5|15|.|TRBJ2-3
CASASGGAPGDTQYF
>TRBV18|14|.|TRBJ1-1
CASSPQMGQGEAFF
>TRBV7-2|14|.|TRBJ1-2
CASSLRQGVYGYTF
>TRBV9|16|.|TRBJ2-2
CASSVDSGGQTGELFF
>TRBV7-3|12|few|TRBJ2-2
CASSPPGGELFF
>TRBV5-1|16|.|TRBJ2-7
CASSLTGTASSYEQYF
>TRBV7-2|16|.|TRBJ2-5
CASSLDSGSIWETQYF
>TRBV5-1|15|.|TRBJ2-2
CASSSVLAGTGELFF
>TRBV3-1/TRBV3-2|18|.|TRBJ1-2
CASSQGYGTRRPSYGYTF
>TRBV12-3/TRBV12-4|13|few|TRBJ2-1
CASSLVGRGKQFF
>TRBV19|17|.|TRBJ2-6
CASSSDRVLSGANVLTF
>TRBV10-3|14|.|TRBJ2-1
CAIRRQGTYNEQFF
>TRBV7-2|14|.|TRBJ2-5
CASSLGGDQETQYF
>TRBV5-8|16|.|TRBJ2-1
CASSLERGGRYNEQFF
>TRBV12-5|16|.|TRBJ2-2
CASALEELAGPGELFF
>TRBV7-2|15|.|TRBJ1-3
CASSPSGYSGNTIYF
>TRBV2|12|.|TRBJ2-1
CASSSDSSEQFF
>TRBV6-6|17|.|TRBJ1-2
CASSPASRGRGEGGYTF
>TRBV28|15|.|TRBJ1-1
CASSLPLTGGTEAFF
>TRBV19|15|.|TRBJ1-2
CASSAHRGQNYGYTF
>TRBV7-9|14|.|TRBJ1-6
CASSSTGANSPLHF
>TRBV5-1|15|.|TRBJ2-5
CASSALAGAGETQYF
>TRBV6-4|16|.|TRBJ1-1
CASRKDTGQGGGEAFF
>TRBV28|15|.|TRBJ2-1
CASRSPGTGRYEQFF
>TRBV3-1/TRBV3-2|17|.|TRBJ2-7
CASSPSRAQGASYEQYF
>TRBV19|15|.|TRBJ2-2
CASSPGTGGTGELFF
>TRBV13|14|.|TRBJ2-7
CATSKLSGGYEQYF